The 7 T cell receptor beta chains given below trace back to one sample, sequenced in a study of control samples from healthy donors and cancer patients (dated by TCRdb to the early 2020s). Libraries were made using the immunoSEQ multiplex PCR assay. Held by TCRdb, this immuneACCESS table contains in-frame sequences only and omits some clones. Under half of the omission traces to an unresolved V gene where checked; the cause of the rest is unknown. The sample yields under 200,000 clones; roughly 95% were counted once. The ten top clones hold 0.95% to 1.1% of the sample. The sequenced material came from blood. Receptors originate from a woman aged 25 to 39 in good health.

This chain uses TRBV5-3 with TRBJ2-3, with TRBD1 matching 7 bases. TRBV5-3 is placed among ORFs of uncertain function. The V gene end was trimmed by 9 bases and the J gene end by 6 bases; junction bases not matched to a gene: 13. The CDR3 consists of 14 residues. The CDR3 loop reads CAILRDREIDTQYF. CDR3 nucleotides: TGTGCCATCCTCCGGGACAGAGAGATTGATACGCAGTATTTT.

This clone has a single count. V gene TRBV19 combines with J gene TRBJ1-2, with no clear D. The CDR3 is 12 residues long. Deletions cut 10 bases from V and 6 bases from J, with 15 bases between. Per germline, CDR1 LNHDA and CDR2 SQIVND (reference sequence). DNA of the CDR3: TGTGCCACCAAAGGGAGACACCATGGCTACACCTTC. Translation: CATKGRHHGYTF.

The chain recombines TRBV24-1 with TRBJ2-7; the D is unclear. The germline V and J ends were trimmed by 7 bases and 3 bases, with 9 bases remaining between them. The CDR3 extends over 12 amino acids. Germline CDR1 reads KGHDR; CDR2 reads SFDVKD. The CDR3 DNA reads as TGTGCCACCAGCAACGGGCTCTACGAGCAGTACTTC. It specifies CATSNGLYEQYF.

The J gene is TRBJ2-1, the V gene TRBV7-8, with no clear D. The CDR3 length is 13 residues. Trimming shortened V by 4 bases and J by 1 base, and 5 bases separated the two germline ends. Per germline, CDR1 SGHVS and CDR2 FQNEAQ. DNA of the CDR3: TGTGCCAGCAGCTCAACTTCCTACAATGAGCAGTTCTTC. Translation: CASSSTSYNEQFF.

V gene TRBV7-6 combines with J gene TRBJ2-7; possible D gene TRBD1, 6 bases. The CDR3 has 14 residues. From germline, CDR1 is SGHVS and CDR2 FNYEAQ. Between the trimmed V and J ends, which lost 5 bases and 1 base, there was a span of 12 bases. Here the CDR3 reads CASSTGLGSYEQYF. In DNA form, the CDR3 reads TGTGCCAGCAGCACAGGGTTAGGGTCCTACGAGCAGTACTTC. Based on the CDR3 plus reference TRBV7-6 and TRBJ2-7, the full variable domain is GAGVSQSPRYKVTKRGQDVALRCDPISGHVSLYWYRQALGQGPEFLTYFNYEAQQDKSGLPNDRFSAERPEGSISTLTIQRTEQRDSAMYRCASSTGLGSYEQYFGPGTRLTVT.

This chain uses TRBV7-9 with TRBJ1-2, with D uncertain. Trimming shortened V by 0 bases and J by 3 bases, and 2 bases separated the two germline ends. This CDR3 is 12 amino acids long. Germline V gene sequence: CDR1 SEHNR, CDR2 FQNEAQ (reference sequence). The CDR3, as DNA: TGTGCCAGCAGCTTAGCAGACTATGGCTACACCTTC. Translated: CASSLADYGYTF.

The rearrangement links TRBV28 to TRBJ1-6; D remains unclear. V was clipped by 6 bases and J by 13 bases, with 13 bases between them. CDR1 and CDR2 (germline): MDHEN, SYDVKM. This CDR3 is built from 12 residues. The CDR3 reads CASSQPGRPLHF. CDR3 coding DNA: TGTGCCAGCAGCCAACCCGGTCGGCCCCTCCACTTT. Together with reference TRBV28 and TRBJ1-6, the CDR3 gives the full variable domain: DVKVTQSSRYLVKRTGEKVFLECVQDMDHENMFWYRQDPGLGLRLIYFSYDVKMKEKGDIPEGYSVSREKKERFSLILESASTNQTSMYLCASSQPGRPLHFGNGTRLTVT.